Following are 20 T cell receptor beta chains from one sample sequenced in a study of blood T cell repertoires in COVID-19. Assay used: immunoSEQ multiplex PCR; TCRdb lists only in-frame clones, some missing. The data show more than 70,000 clones, with about four fifths seen just once and approximately 33% held by the top ten. The specimen sequenced was peripheral blood. Receptors originate from a woman between 65 and 79 years old with acute or convalescent COVID-19.

The chain carries TRBV4-2 and TRBJ2-5, with 7 positions matching TRBD2. The CDR3 consists of 16 residues. Germline CDR1 is LGHNA and CDR2 is YNFKEQ. The V segment lost 0 bases and the J segment 4 bases; nucleotides outside the gene matches: 8. CDR3: CASSQELADVSETQYF. Here the CDR3 DNA reads TGTGCCAGCAGCCAAGAGCTAGCGGACGTTTCAGAGACCCAGTACTTC.

The gene calls are TRBV5-4 and TRBJ2-3, with 12 bases matching TRBD2. This CDR3 contains 18 residues. J lost 0 bases, V lost 6 bases, and 11 bases had no gene match. The germline V gene has CDR1 SGHNT and CDR2 YYREEE (reference sequence). CDR3 coding DNA: TGTGCCAGCACACCATCGAGTGGACTAGCGGGGAGCACAGATACGCAGTATTTT. Translated: CASTPSSGLAGSTDTQYF.

The rearrangement links TRBV20-1 to TRBJ1-1; D remains unclear. Trimming cost V 4 bases and J 5 bases, with 8 bases left between them. Germline CDR1 DFQATT, CDR2 SNEGSKA (reference sequence). The length of the CDR3 is 11 residues. Here the CDR3 DNA reads TGCAGTGCTACGGGAATTACTGAAGCTTTCTTT. Its protein is CSATGITEAFF.

The chain carries TRBV6-5 and TRBJ2-2; the match to TRBD2 covers 9 bases. The junction had 5 bases not matched to a gene; V was cut back by 5 bases and J by 4 bases. The CDR3 has 15 amino acids. Germline CDR1 MNHEY, CDR2 SVGAGI. CDR3 residues: CASSIQAGGTGELFF. The CDR3 DNA is TGTGCCAGCAGTATTCAAGCGGGAGGCACCGGGGAGCTGTTTTTT.

This clone was counted a few times. This rearrangement joins TRBV20-1 to TRBJ2-7; D is unclear. CDR1 is DFQATT and CDR2 is SNEGSKA in the germline V gene (reference sequence). Trimming removed 3 bases from V and 2 bases from J, with 5 bases in between. This CDR3 contains 11 residues. CDR3: CSASYPYEQYF. In nucleotides, the CDR3 is TGCAGTGCTAGTTATCCCTACGAGCAGTACTTC.

V usage is TRBV5-6 and J usage is TRBJ2-7, with no clear D. Germline CDR1 SGHDT, CDR2 YYEEEE. The CDR3 totals 13 residues. Between the trimmed V and J ends, which lost 2 bases and 2 bases, there was a span of 8 bases. The CDR3 spells CASSFQVPYEQYF. CDR3 nucleotides: TGTGCCAGCAGCTTCCAGGTCCCCTACGAGCAGTACTTC.

This clone has a handful of counts. The CDR3 region is CASSARAGHTDTQYF. The CDR3 nucleotides read TGTGCCAGCAGCGCCAGGGCAGGGCACACAGATACGCAGTATTTT. The chain is built from TRBV9 and TRBJ2-3, with D maybe TRBD1 (5 bases). The CDR3 length is 15 residues. V was cut by 3 bases and J by 2 bases, with 13 bases left in between. Germline values: CDR1 SGDLS, CDR2 YYNGEE.

The gene calls are TRBV7-9 and TRBJ2-1, with TRBD2 as a possible D gene (5 bases). The length of the CDR3 is 13 residues. The V end lost 5 bases, the J end lost 8 bases, and 13 bases lay between the germline ends. Looked up from germline, CDR1 is SEHNR and CDR2 is FQNEAQ (reference sequence). CDR3 sequence: CASSLLVSDEQFF. CDR3 nucleotide sequence: TGTGCCAGCAGCCTACTAGTTTCCGATGAGCAGTTCTTC.

V is TRBV7-3 and J is TRBJ2-5; D not resolved. CDR1 is SGHTA, CDR2 FQGTGA, per germline. With 5 bases removed from V and 4 bases from J, the gap between germline ends came to 17 bases. This CDR3 region has 15 residues. The CDR3 reads CASSPLGQVGETQYF. As DNA, the CDR3 is TGTGCCAGCAGCCCCCTCGGTCAGGTTGGAGAGACCCAGTACTTC.

This chain joins TRBV4-1 and TRBJ1-3, with D possibly TRBD1 on 5 matching bases. This CDR3 spans 17 amino acids. V shed 1 base and J shed 1 base, with 14 bases lying between them. The germline V gene has CDR1 MGHRA and CDR2 YSYEKL. CDR3 nucleotides: TGCGCCAGCAGCCAAGCGAGTCCAGGGCTTTCTGGAAACACCATATATTTT. Translated: CASSQASPGLSGNTIYF.

V and J are TRBV6-6 and TRBJ2-5; 14 bases fit TRBD2. The CDR3 covers 16 residues. Per germline, CDR1 MNHNY and CDR2 SVGAGI (reference sequence). Trimming took 5 bases from V and 4 from J; bases not matched to a gene: 6. Here the CDR3 reads CASSRGLAGVLETQYF. CDR3 in DNA: TGTGCCAGCAGTCGGGGACTAGCGGGAGTTTTAGAGACCCAGTACTTC.

The chain is built from TRBV18 and TRBJ2-7, with 7 bases identical to TRBD2. V shed 2 bases and J 5 bases; nucleotides not matched to a gene: 12. Germline loops: CDR1 KGHSH, CDR2 LQKENI. This CDR3 spans 16 amino acids. Here the CDR3 DNA reads TGTGCCAGCTCACCAAGTTCATTAGCGGGTAGTCACGAGCAGTACTTC. This sequence encodes CASSPSSLAGSHEQYF. The whole variable domain, filled in from reference TRBV18 and TRBJ2-7, reads NAGVMQNPRHLVRRRGQEARLRCSPMKGHSHVYWYRQLPEEGLKFMVYLQKENIIDESGMPKERFSAEFPKEGPSILRIQQVVRGDSAAYFCASSPSSLAGSHEQYFGPGTRLTVT.

The genes are TRBV3-1 (or the pseudogene TRBV3-2) and TRBJ2-2; D is possibly TRBD2 (5 bases). Germline loops: CDR1 LGHDT, CDR2 YNNKEL (reference sequence). Trimming took off 1 base at V and 5 bases at J, with 11 bases between the two ends. The CDR3 runs 15 residues. The CDR3: CASSQGYSGTGELFF. In DNA, the CDR3 is TGTGCCAGCAGCCAAGGGTATTCGGGAACCGGGGAGCTGTTTTTT.

This chain connects TRBV29-1 to TRBJ1-1, with D perhaps matching TRBD1 (6 bases). Looked up from germline, CDR1 is SQVTM and CDR2 is ANQGSEA. The CDR3 totals 13 residues. Trimming took 5 bases from V and 3 from J, leaving 13 bases between them. CDR3 in DNA: TGCAGCGTTCTCGGACAGTGGGACACTGAAGCTTTCTTT. Translation: CSVLGQWDTEAFF.

This chain links TRBV4-2 with TRBJ2-3; D call uncertain. The length of the CDR3 is 12 residues. Germline CDR1 reads LGHNA; CDR2 reads YNFKEQ. V was pared by 0 bases and J by 7 bases, with 5 bases between. CDR3 protein: CASSQDIYTQYF. The DNA for the CDR3 is TGTGCCAGCAGCCAAGATATCTATACGCAGTATTTT.

V is TRBV14 and J is TRBJ1-5, with D hard to call. The germline CDR1 and CDR2 sequences are SGHDN and FVKESK. The length of the CDR3 is 15 residues. The germline V and J ends were trimmed by 1 base and 6 bases, with 13 bases remaining between them. The DNA for the CDR3 is TGTGCCAGCAGCCAAGTAAAAACTCCGGGTCAGCCCCAGCATTTT. Protein: CASSQVKTPGQPQHF.

The chain employs TRBV27 and TRBJ2-1; D perhaps matches TRBD1 (5 bases). The CDR3 extends over 14 amino acids. Trimming stripped 8 bases from V and 10 bases from J, with 21 bases between. Germline values: CDR1 MNHEY, CDR2 SMNVEV (reference sequence). CDR3 amino acids: CASGSLSPNREQFF. The CDR3 DNA reads as TGTGCCAGCGGGTCACTATCCCCCAACAGGGAGCAGTTCTTC.

The DNA for the CDR3 is TGCGCCAGCAGCTTGGCGGTAGGGGTGCAAGAAAAACTGTTTTTT. Amino acid sequence: CASSLAVGVQEKLFF. The V gene is TRBV5-1, the J gene TRBJ1-4; maybe TRBD1 (5 bases). The CDR3 runs 15 residues. Germline V gene data show CDR1 as SGHRS and CDR2 as YFSETQ. V gave up 0 bases and J gave up 8 bases, with 14 bases separating them.

The genes are TRBV30 and TRBJ2-7; the match to TRBD1 covers 9 bases. Germline loops: CDR1 GTSNPN, CDR2 SVGIG (reference sequence). CDR3 size: 14 residues. V lost 5 bases to trimming and J lost 1 base; unmatched junction nucleotides: 6. The CDR3 region has the DNA TGTGCCTGGGAAACGGGACAGGGATCCTACGAGCAGTACTTC. Translating it yields CAWETGQGSYEQYF. The variable domain in full, completed from reference TRBV30 and TRBJ2-7, reads SQTIHQWPATLVQPVGSPLSLECTVEGTSNPNLYWYRQAAGRGLQLLFYSVGIGQISSEVPQNLSASRPQDRQFILSSKKLLLSDSGFYLCAWETGQGSYEQYFGPGTRLTVT.

The genes are TRBV9 and TRBJ2-1; possibly TRBD2 for D (5 bases). Germline lookup yields CDR1 SGDLS and CDR2 YYNGEE. The CDR3 has 13 residues. The V gene lost 3 bases and the J gene lost 5 bases, with 9 bases spanning the gap. CDR3 nucleotides: TGTGCCAGCAGCGGAGGACTCAACAATGAGCAGTTCTTC. It yields the protein CASSGGLNNEQFF.